Shown below are 16 T cell receptor beta chains from a single sample sequenced in a study of T cells in Graves' hyperthyroidism and ophthalmopathy. TCR beta CDR3 regions were amplified from RNA. Researchers ran a first-round RT-PCR on the TCR CDR3 using the HTBI primer set. TCRdb used MiXCR to reprocess the multiplex PCR reads, holding one entry per CDR3 protein. The table records a few hundred thousand distinct CDR3 sequences, roughly 15% of them present only once. The specimen sequenced was blood. The origin of the receptors is a woman younger than 35 with Graves' ophthalmopathy.

There are a few counts of this clonotype. The rearrangement links TRBV27 to TRBJ2-3; the D is unclear. V shed 5 bases and J shed 2 bases, with 8 bases lying between them. CDR3 length: 13 amino acids. CDR1 and CDR2 from the germline V gene are MNHEY and SMNVEV (reference sequence). CDR3: CASSPGITDTQYF. As DNA, the CDR3 is TGTGCCAGCAGTCCGGGTATCACAGATACGCAGTATTTT.

This clonotype was observed many times. The CDR3 loop reads CASSSLISAGKVIHEQFF. The CDR3 bases are TGTGCCAGCAGTTCCCTGATCTCAGCGGGAAAGGTCATTCATGAGCAGTTCTTC. This chain connects TRBV12-3 or TRBV12-4 to TRBJ2-1, with 7 positions matching TRBD2. This CDR3 contains 18 residues. The V gene end was trimmed by 4 bases and the J gene end by 8 bases; junction bases not matched to a gene: 20.

This clonotype occurred many times. The genes are TRBV20-1 and TRBJ1-4; D is undetermined. V lost 6 bases and J 8 bases, leaving 10 bases between the germline ends. Germline values: CDR1 DFQATT, CDR2 SNEGSKA (reference sequence). The CDR3 length is 11 residues. The CDR3 here is CSALRGEKLFF. CDR3 coding DNA: TGCAGTGCCCTACGTGGGGAAAAACTGTTTTTT.

This clonotype was seen ten or more times. V usage is TRBV3-1 and J usage is TRBJ1-5; D not certain. The V gene's germline CDR1 is LGHDT and CDR2 YNNKEL (reference sequence). Trimming took off 0 bases at V and 5 bases at J, with 11 bases between the two ends. The CDR3 has 15 amino acids. Here the CDR3 DNA reads TGTGCCAGCAGCCAAGATACAACAGATTATCAGCCCCAGCATTTT. This sequence encodes CASSQDTTDYQPQHF.

At least ten counts were recorded for this clonotype. The gene calls are TRBV30 and TRBJ2-5; D is unresolved. CDR3 length: 14 amino acids. V was trimmed by 2 bases and J by 14 bases, leaving 24 bases between them. Looked up from germline, CDR1 is GTSNPN and CDR2 is SVGIG (reference sequence). The CDR3 DNA is TGTGCCTGGAGTCCTCCGGCTGCGCGAGCAGTGCCATACTTC. This codes for CAWSPPAARAVPYF.

This clonotype came up many times. The J gene is TRBJ2-1, the V gene TRBV28, with TRBD2 matching over 9 bases. This CDR3 region has 16 residues. Germline V lookup: CDR1 MDHEN, CDR2 SYDVKM. The ends lost 5 bases at V and 5 bases at J; junction bases unmatched: 10. The CDR3 coding sequence is TGTGCCAGCAGTCTGTTTTCAGCGGGGGGTAACAATGAGCAGTTCTTC. Protein product: CASSLFSAGGNNEQFF.

The chain combines TRBV10-3 with TRBJ2-7; 7 bases line up with TRBD1. CDR1 ENHRY and CDR2 SYGVKD come from the germline V gene. The V segment lost 6 bases and the J segment 0 bases; nucleotides outside the gene matches: 11. This CDR3 is 16 amino acids long. CDR3 in DNA: TGTGCCATCAGCGCGGACAGGACAGGAAACTCCTACGAGCAGTACTTC. Translation gives CAISADRTGNSYEQYF.

This clonotype came up a few times. The rearrangement joins TRBV4-1 to TRBJ2-1, with 10 bases matching TRBD2. CDR1 is MGHRA, CDR2 YSYEKL, per germline. V shed 4 bases and J 0 bases; nucleotides not matched to a gene: 12. This CDR3 contains 19 residues. CDR3 in amino acids: CASSPIGLAGVNSYNEQFF. As DNA, the CDR3 is TGCGCCAGCAGCCCTATAGGGCTAGCGGGAGTGAACTCCTACAATGAGCAGTTCTTC.

This clonotype was seen at least ten times. The rearrangement uses TRBV12-3 or TRBV12-4 and TRBJ1-3; 9 nucleotides agree with TRBD1. The CDR3 is made up of 15 amino acids. Germline trimming cut 2 bases from V and 3 bases from J; bases unmatched to any gene: 2. As DNA, the CDR3 is TGTGCCAGCAGTTTATTGGGACAGGGTGGAAACACCATATATTTT. Amino acid sequence: CASSLLGQGGNTIYF.

The table lists this clonotype with a few counts. This rearrangement joins TRBV12-3 or TRBV12-4 to TRBJ2-2; 10 nucleotides align to TRBD1. This CDR3 region has 14 residues. J was trimmed by 7 bases and V by 6 bases; bases with no gene match: 5. The CDR3 sequence: CASSRQGAIGELFF. In DNA, the CDR3 is TGTGCCAGCAGCAGACAGGGGGCGATCGGGGAGCTGTTTTTT.

This clonotype was seen repeatedly, ten times or more. V usage is TRBV28 and J usage is TRBJ1-1; D is uncertain. The CDR3 extends over 13 amino acids. In germline, CDR1 is MDHEN, CDR2 SYDVKM. The ends were cut back, 5 bases at V and 5 bases at J, with 12 bases in the middle. The CDR3 sequence is CASSMPEGTEAFF. CDR3 DNA sequence: TGTGCCAGCAGTATGCCCGAGGGTACTGAAGCTTTCTTT.

This clonotype has more than one count but fewer than ten. This sequence joins TRBV9 and TRBJ2-5, with D perhaps being TRBD1 or TRBD2 (5 bases each). The CDR3 is made up of 14 amino acids. Trimming left V 4 bases short and J 7 bases short, with 17 bases between. CDR1 and CDR2 from the germline V gene are SGDLS and YYNGEE. CDR3 coding DNA: TGTGCCAGCAGCACCCTTTCTACTGGGGGGACCCAGTACTTC. The encoded protein is CASSTLSTGGTQYF.

This chain joins TRBV5-1 and TRBJ2-7, with TRBD1 matching 8 bases. CDR1 is SGHRS, CDR2 YFSETQ, per germline. The CDR3 length is 16 residues. J gave up 7 bases and V 1 base, and 13 bases lay outside the gene matches. The CDR3 spells CASSLQDRENTGEQYF. CDR3 in DNA: TGCGCCAGCAGCTTGCAGGACAGGGAGAACACCGGGGAGCAGTACTTC.

There are a few counts of this clonotype. This sequence joins TRBV10-3 and TRBJ1-1, with TRBD1 identical over 10 bases. The CDR3 has 15 amino acids. The junction had 1 base not matched to a gene; V was cut back by 1 base and J by 2 bases. Per germline, CDR1 ENHRY and CDR2 SYGVKD. CDR3: CAISEWDRGNTEAFF. CDR3 bases: TGTGCCATCAGTGAGTGGGACAGGGGAAACACTGAAGCTTTCTTT.

This rearrangement joins TRBV6-1 to TRBJ1-5, with D possibly matching TRBD1 (5 bases). Trimming took off 6 bases at V and 0 bases at J, with 9 bases between the two ends. Germline V CDR1 and CDR2: MNHNS, SASEGT. The CDR3 has 14 residues. The CDR3 loop is CASRPGASNQPQHF. CDR3 DNA sequence: TGTGCCAGCAGACCCGGGGCTAGCAATCAGCCCCAGCATTTT.

This clonotype appeared many times. This chain uses TRBV30 with TRBJ1-5; D call uncertain. Germline CDR1 GTSNPN, CDR2 SVGIG (reference sequence). CDR3 length equals 13 residues. Trimming removed 0 bases from V and 4 bases from J, with 7 bases in between. CDR3 sequence (DNA): TGTGCCTGGAGTGTATTAGAGAATCAGCCCCAGCATTTT. It is translated as CAWSVLENQPQHF.